This T cell receptor beta chain was recovered during a study of T cells in Graves' hyperthyroidism and ophthalmopathy. This CDR3 comprises 16 residues. Germline CDR1 is SGHTA and CDR2 is FQGNSA. Trimming cost V 5 bases and J 8 bases, with 19 bases left between them. This clonotype was seen repeatedly, ten times or more. TCR beta CDR3 sequences were amplified from RNA transcripts. When the TCR CDR3 underwent first-round RT-PCR, the HTBI primer set was used. TCRdb recomputed calls from the multiplex PCR reads with MiXCR, one row per CDR3 protein. The data show about 410,000 distinct CDR3 sequences, more than 12% seen once.

What was sequenced was blood. This sequence originates from a woman aged 25 to 39 with Graves' ophthalmopathy. V and J are TRBV7-2 and TRBJ1-6; D remains ambiguous. The CDR3 region is CASSPPGGLPDSPLHF. CDR3 sequence (DNA): TGTGCCAGCAGCCCCCCGGGCGGGCTCCCTGATTCACCCCTCCACTTT. Complete variable domain (other parts from reference TRBV7-2 and TRBJ1-6): GAGVSQSPSNKVTEKGKDVELRCDPISGHTALYWYRQSLGQGLEFLIYFQGNSAPDKSGLPSDRFSAERTGGSVSTLTIQRTQQEDSAVYLCASSPPGGLPDSPLHFGNGTRLTVT.